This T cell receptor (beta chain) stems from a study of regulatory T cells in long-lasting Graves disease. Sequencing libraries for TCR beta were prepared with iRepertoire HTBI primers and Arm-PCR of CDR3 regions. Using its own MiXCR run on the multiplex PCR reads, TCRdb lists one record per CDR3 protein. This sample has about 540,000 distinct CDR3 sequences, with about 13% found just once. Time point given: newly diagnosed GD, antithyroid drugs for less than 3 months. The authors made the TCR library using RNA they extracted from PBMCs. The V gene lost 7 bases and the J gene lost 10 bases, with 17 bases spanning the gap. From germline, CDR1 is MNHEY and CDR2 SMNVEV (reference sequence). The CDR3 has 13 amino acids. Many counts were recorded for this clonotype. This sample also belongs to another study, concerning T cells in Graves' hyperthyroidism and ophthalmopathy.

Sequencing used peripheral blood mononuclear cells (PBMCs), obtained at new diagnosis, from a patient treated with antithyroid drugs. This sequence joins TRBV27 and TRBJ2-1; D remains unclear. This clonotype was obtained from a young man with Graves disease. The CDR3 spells CASTHVGGREQFF. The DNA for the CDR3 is TGTGCCAGCACCCACGTCGGCGGTCGGGAGCAGTTCTTC.